What follows describes a single T cell receptor beta chain. This entry belongs to a study of T cell changes during pregnancy in multiple sclerosis. Germline CDR1 MNHNY, CDR2 SVGAGI (reference sequence). This CDR3 comprises 15 residues. Assay: immunoSEQ multiplex PCR; the TCRdb copy retains only in-frame clones and omits some. This table has 55,000 to 70,000 clones, about nine tenths appearing once. The receptor was isolated from a female donor with multiple sclerosis, enrolled in a pregnancy study. The sequencing here drew on CD4+ T cells from peripheral blood mononuclear cells, taken after pregnancy. This chain uses TRBV6-6 with TRBJ2-5; the D gene is possibly TRBD2 (5 bases). The end of the DNA aligns better with TRBJ2-7, so the J call may be wrong. The CDR3 is CASSSPTLASYEQYF. The CDR3 coding sequence is TGTGCCAGCAGTTCGCCGACCTTAGCGAGCTACGAGCAGTACTTC.